This T cell receptor (beta chain) came from a study of OX40 agonist ivuxolimab in advanced cancers. Study at large: Cohort: 80% to 85% men, mean age approximately 64, aged about 20 to 80.

Clones were read by immunoSEQ multiplex PCR, and TCRdb kept only the in-frame ones, dropping some. The data hold 23,000 or so clones, with about 88% observed a single time. The V gene lost 4 bases and the J gene lost 4 bases, with 14 bases spanning the gap. In germline, CDR1 is SGHRS, CDR2 YFSETQ. This CDR3 is built from 14 residues. Sequences were derived from CD4+ or CD8+ T cells sorted from blood, sampled in a trial of the OX40 agonist ivuxolimab. This receptor was obtained from an adult with an advanced solid tumor such as melanoma, head and neck, liver or kidney cancer. The genes are TRBV5-1 and TRBJ2-5; D possibly corresponds to TRBD2 (6 bases). In DNA, the CDR3 is TGCGCCAGCAGCCTGACGGGGCGGGGAGAGACCCAGTACTTC. As protein: CASSLTGRGETQYF.